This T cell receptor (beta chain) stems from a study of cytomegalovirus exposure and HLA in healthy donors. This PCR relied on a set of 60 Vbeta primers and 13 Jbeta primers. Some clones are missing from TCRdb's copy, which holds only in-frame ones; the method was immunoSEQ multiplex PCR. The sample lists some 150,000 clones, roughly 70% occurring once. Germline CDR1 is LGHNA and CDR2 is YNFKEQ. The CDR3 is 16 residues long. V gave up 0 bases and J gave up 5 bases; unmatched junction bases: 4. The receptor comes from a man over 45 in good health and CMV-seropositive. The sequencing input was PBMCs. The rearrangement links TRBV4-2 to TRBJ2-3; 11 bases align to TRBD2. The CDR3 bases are TGTGCCAGCAGCCAAGATGATAGCGGGGGGGGAGATACGCAGTATTTT. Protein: CASSQDDSGGGDTQYF.